This entry lists 31 T cell receptor beta chains sequenced from one sample in a study of blood T cell repertoires in COVID-19. Method: immunoSEQ multiplex PCR; TCRdb's copy keeps in-frame clones and lacks some. The sample includes roughly 160,000 clones, roughly 86% of them seen just once. Sequenced: peripheral blood. These receptors originate from a man between 18 and 35 years old with acute or convalescent COVID-19.

This clone was seen once. The V and J genes are TRBV6-2 or TRBV6-3 and TRBJ2-3; perhaps TRBD2 as D (6 bases). V was trimmed by 6 bases and J by 6 bases, leaving 13 bases between them. The germline V gene encodes CDR1 MNHEY and CDR2 SVGEGT. CDR3 length: 13 residues. CDR3 loop: CASSRRLEDTQYF. The CDR3 bases are TGTGCCAGCAGCCGCAGACTAGAGGATACGCAGTATTTT.

The chain carries TRBV28 and TRBJ2-1, with 9 bases matching TRBD1. The CDR3 is 13 amino acids. V dropped 5 bases and J dropped 7; count of bases not matched to a gene: 3. Germline CDR1 MDHEN, CDR2 SYDVKM. The CDR3 DNA reads TGTGCCAGCAGTACGGACAGGGGAAATGAGCAGTTCTTC. Its translation is CASSTDRGNEQFF.

V usage is TRBV7-2 and J usage is TRBJ1-3, with D perhaps matching TRBD1 (6 bases). The CDR3 totals 15 residues. The V gene's germline CDR1 is SGHTA and CDR2 FQGNSA. V lost 4 bases and J lost 6, with 16 bases in between. CDR3 sequence (DNA): TGTGCCAGCAGCTCCTCCCTAGGACAGTCAAACACCATATATTTT. It encodes CASSSSLGQSNTIYF.

This clone was observed once. The chain couples TRBV30 to TRBJ1-4, with 7 bases aligning to TRBD1. The CDR3 runs 14 residues. Germline values: CDR1 GTSNPN, CDR2 SVGIG (reference sequence). V shed 2 bases and J 6 bases; nucleotides not matched to a gene: 6. The DNA of the CDR3 is TGTGCCTGGAGTCGAACAGGGGCGGATGAAAAACTGTTTTTT. Protein sequence: CAWSRTGADEKLFF.

The chain has TRBV6-5 and TRBJ2-2; no definite D call. V shed 2 bases and J shed 3 bases, with 7 bases lying between them. This CDR3 comprises 14 residues. Germline V gene sequence: CDR1 MNHEY, CDR2 SVGAGI. The CDR3 coding sequence is TGTGCCAGCAGTTACGGGCAACACACCGGGGAGCTGTTTTTT. Translated: CASSYGQHTGELFF.

CDR3 protein: CASSPAASTGLNTEAFF. The DNA for the CDR3 is TGTGCCAGCTCACCCGCGGCTTCCACAGGTTTGAACACTGAAGCTTTCTTT. The rearrangement links TRBV18 to TRBJ1-1, with D possibly being TRBD1 (5 bases). In germline, CDR1 is KGHSH, CDR2 LQKENI. This CDR3 comprises 17 residues. V lost 3 bases and J lost 0, with 17 bases in between.

The chain is built from TRBV11-2 and TRBJ1-2; no clear D gene. The CDR3 covers 13 residues. Trimming removed 5 bases at V and 7 bases at J, with 14 bases between. Germline CDR1 and CDR2: SGHAT and FQNNGV. The CDR3 region has the DNA TGTGCCAGCAGCAGGGAGCCGGTGCTTGGCTACACCTTC. Protein product: CASSREPVLGYTF. The full variable domain, in which reference TRBV11-2 and TRBJ1-2 provide the parts outside the CDR3, is EAGVAQSPRYKIIEKRQSVAFWCNPISGHATLYWYQQILGQGPKLLIQFQNNGVVDDSQLPKDRFSAERLKGVDSTLKIQPAKLEDSAVYLCASSREPVLGYTFGSGTRLTVV.

V is TRBV3-1 (or the pseudogene TRBV3-2) and J is TRBJ1-1, with TRBD1 as a possible D gene (6 bases). The CDR3 extends over 15 amino acids. Germline assignment: CDR1 LGHDT and CDR2 YNNKEL (reference sequence). Trimming took off 2 bases at V and 4 bases at J, with 14 bases between the two ends. CDR3 DNA sequence: TGTGCCAGCAGCCAACAGGGGCGCGGTATCACTGAAGCTTTCTTT. This codes for CASSQQGRGITEAFF.

The chain combines TRBV2 with TRBJ2-7; TRBD1 agrees at 7 bases. Per germline, CDR1 SNHLY and CDR2 FYNNEI. The CDR3 is 17 residues long. V dropped 6 bases and J dropped 2; count of bases not matched to a gene: 16. DNA of the CDR3: TGTGCCAGCAGACCAGGACAGGTTAAGCCAAGTGCCTACGAGCAGTACGTC. Its translation: CASRPGQVKPSAYEQYV.

The rearrangement uses TRBV19 and TRBJ1-5; 7 nucleotides align to TRBD1. CDR3 length: 15 amino acids. Looked up from germline, CDR1 is LNHDA and CDR2 is SQIVND (reference sequence). V gave up 3 bases and J gave up 6 bases; unmatched junction bases: 8. The CDR3 DNA follows: TGTGCCAGTAGTATCGGAAGACAGGGCGGTCAGCCCCAGCATTTT. This gives the protein CASSIGRQGGQPQHF.

The rearrangement links TRBV2 to TRBJ1-6; possibly TRBD1 for D (5 bases). The CDR3 runs 13 residues. The V gene lost 6 bases and the J gene lost 5 bases, with 8 bases spanning the gap. Germline-derived CDR1 and CDR2 are SNHLY and FYNNEI. The CDR3 nucleotides read TGTGCCAGCAGGACAGTTAATAATTCACCCCTCCACTTT. Residues: CASRTVNNSPLHF.

A single count supports this clone. The missing conserved phenylalanine or tryptophan at the end of this CDR3 makes a read error likely. Because the CDR3's place on the DNA is in doubt, the DNA is left out and the CDR3 is given as listed by TCRdb. The chain is built from TRBV7-3 and TRBJ2-7; the DNA was not compared with TRBD1, the D call given in the table. CDR1 and CDR2 from the germline V gene are SGHTA and FQGTGA. The CDR3 region is 11 residues in length, termini included. Here the CDR3 reads CASSLKARTTI.

The chain has TRBV27 and TRBJ1-1; TRBD1 is a possible D gene (5 bases). The CDR3 has 15 amino acids. Germline-derived CDR1 and CDR2 are MNHEY and SMNVEV (reference sequence). V lost 4 bases to trimming and J lost 2 bases, with 14 bases between them. CDR3 residues: CASSWSGTGNTEAFF. CDR3 DNA: TGTGCCAGCAGTTGGTCGGGGACTGGCAACACTGAAGCTTTCTTT.

CDR3 sequence (DNA): TGCGCCAGCAGCAGGGGGTCCTCCTATAATTCACCCCTCCACTTT. Its protein is CASSRGSSYNSPLHF. The V call is TRBV10-2, the J call TRBJ1-6; 7 nucleotides align to TRBD1. The CDR3 has 15 residues. CDR1 WSHSY and CDR2 SAAADI come from the germline V gene. V trimming: 6 bases; J trimming: 0 bases; junction bases outside the gene matches: 2.

This chain connects TRBV5-1 to TRBJ1-1; 9 bases line up with TRBD1. The germline V gene encodes CDR1 SGHRS and CDR2 YFSETQ. The CDR3 spans 18 residues. V shed 0 bases and J 1 base; nucleotides not matched to a gene: 10. The DNA for the CDR3 is TGCGCCAGCAGCTTGGCCGGGGACAGGGACCGGGGGAACACTGAAGCTTTCTTT. Encoded protein: CASSLAGDRDRGNTEAFF.

The chain couples TRBV3-1 (or the pseudogene TRBV3-2) to TRBJ1-1; 7 positions agree with TRBD1. Germline V gives CDR1 LGHDT, CDR2 YNNKEL (reference sequence). The CDR3 contains 12 residues. After removal of 6 bases from V and 5 bases from J, the junction contained 3 bases not matched to a gene. CDR3: CASSTQGTEAFF. CDR3 sequence (DNA): TGTGCCAGCAGTACACAGGGGACTGAAGCTTTCTTT.

CDR3 amino acids: CASSYQGTSGGYTF. CDR3 DNA: TGTGCCAGCAGTTACCAGGGGACCTCAGGCGGCTACACCTTC. The chain combines TRBV6-5 with TRBJ1-2; weak D call: TRBD1 (6 bases). Germline CDR1 reads MNHEY; CDR2 reads SVGAGI. The CDR3 is 14 residues long. Trimming took 2 bases from V and 8 from J, leaving 15 bases between them.

Details on this clone: The sample carries other DNA sequences with the same CDR3. The CDR3 loop is CASSQGNRGGTEAFF. The CDR3 DNA reads TGCGCCAGCAGCCAAGGGAATCGGGGGGGTACTGAAGCTTTCTTT. V gene TRBV4-1 combines with J gene TRBJ1-1; weak D call: TRBD1 (5 bases). Looked up from germline, CDR1 is MGHRA and CDR2 is YSYEKL. V lost 1 base and J 5 bases, leaving 14 bases between the germline ends. The CDR3 has 15 amino acids.

This chain links TRBV7-9 with TRBJ1-1; 10 bases line up with TRBD1. CDR3 length: 14 residues. Per germline, CDR1 SEHNR and CDR2 FQNEAQ (reference sequence). V lost 5 bases and J lost 2; bases outside the gene matches: 2. CDR3 DNA: TGTGCCAGCAGCGAGACAGGGGGCAACACTGAAGCTTTCTTT. It codes for CASSETGGNTEAFF.

V is TRBV5-5 and J is TRBJ1-5; 7 bases fit TRBD1. This CDR3 comprises 16 residues. The V segment lost 3 bases and the J segment 7 bases; nucleotides outside the gene matches: 13. CDR1 and CDR2 (germline): SGHKS, YYEKEE (reference sequence). CDR3 in DNA: TGTGCCAGCAGCTACGATGGGACAGACTGGGAGCAGCCCCAGCATTTT. It yields the protein CASSYDGTDWEQPQHF.

The rearrangement uses TRBV7-9 and TRBJ2-5; maybe TRBD1 (7 bases). This CDR3 region has 16 residues. In germline, CDR1 is SEHNR, CDR2 FQNEAQ (reference sequence). V shed 5 bases and J shed 0 bases, with 16 bases lying between them. This chain's CDR3 is CASSDQGGRNQETQYF. The CDR3 DNA sequence: TGTGCCAGCAGCGACCAGGGGGGCCGGAACCAAGAGACCCAGTACTTC.

The chain couples TRBV28 to TRBJ2-1; 7 bases are a match to TRBD1. The CDR3 is 15 amino acids. The junction had 13 bases not matched to a gene; V was cut back by 5 bases and J by 9 bases. Germline lookup yields CDR1 MDHEN and CDR2 SYDVKM. The CDR3 spells CASSTPGQNFGEQFF. The DNA of the CDR3 is TGTGCCAGCAGTACCCCGGGACAGAATTTTGGTGAGCAGTTCTTC.

The chain combines TRBV3-1 (or the pseudogene TRBV3-2) with TRBJ2-7; D is possibly TRBD1 (6 bases). The length of the CDR3 is 14 residues. CDR1 is LGHDT, CDR2 YNNKEL, per germline (reference sequence). V lost 4 bases and J lost 3, with 13 bases in between. CDR3 DNA sequence: TGTGCCAGCAGCCCCGGGCAGGGGTTCTACGAGCAGTACTTC. It translates to CASSPGQGFYEQYF.

V is TRBV24-1 and J is TRBJ2-1; D is perhaps TRBD1 (5 bases). This CDR3 region has 14 residues. Germline V CDR1 and CDR2: KGHDR, SFDVKD. The ends were cut back, 3 bases at V and 4 bases at J, with 9 bases in the middle. CDR3 amino acids: CATSDDTGYNEQFF. The CDR3 DNA reads TGTGCCACCAGTGATGATACAGGTTACAATGAGCAGTTCTTC.

This sequence joins TRBV30 and TRBJ1-2; no clear D gene. The V end lost 4 bases, the J end lost 3 bases, and 15 bases lay between the germline ends. Germline V gene data show CDR1 as GTSNPN and CDR2 as SVGIG (reference sequence). The CDR3 has 14 amino acids. The CDR3, as DNA: TGTGCCTGGATCCCCCCAGCGGCCTACTATGGCTACACCTTC. It translates to CAWIPPAAYYGYTF.

The gene calls are TRBV15 and TRBJ2-7; D is uncertain. V was shortened by 1 base and J by 2 bases, with 9 bases between the two germline ends. The length of the CDR3 is 14 residues. Germline-derived CDR1 and CDR2 are LNHNV and YYDKDF (reference sequence). This chain's CDR3 is CATSRGGSPYEQYV. For the CDR3, the DNA is TGTGCCACCAGCAGAGGCGGATCACCCTACGAGCAGTACGTC.

This clone was seen a few times. The chain combines TRBV28 with TRBJ1-2, with 7 bases that match TRBD1. Germline V gene lookup returns CDR1 MDHEN and CDR2 SYDVKM. J gave up 8 bases and V 5 bases, and 14 bases lay outside the gene matches. The CDR3 runs to 15 residues. The CDR3 region is CASSPEYRDSVGYTF. The CDR3 coding sequence is TGTGCCAGCAGTCCTGAATACCGGGACAGTGTAGGCTACACCTTC.

The chain employs TRBV11-2 and TRBJ2-1; the D gene is possibly TRBD1 (6 bases). Trimming removed 2 bases at V and 1 base at J, with 9 bases between. This CDR3 has 15 amino acids. CDR1 and CDR2 (germline): SGHAT, FQNNGV. In nucleotides, the CDR3 is TGTGCCAGCAGCTTACGCCAGGGGTCCTACAATGAGCAGTTCTTC. This encodes CASSLRQGSYNEQFF.

The rearrangement links TRBV6-6 to TRBJ1-1, with D unresolved. V dropped 6 bases and J dropped 7 bases, with 9 bases sitting between them. This CDR3 spans 11 amino acids. Per germline, CDR1 MNHNY and CDR2 SVGAGI (reference sequence). CDR3 region: CASSLSLEAFF. CDR3 DNA sequence: TGTGCCAGCAGCCTCTCTCTTGAAGCTTTCTTT.

The rearrangement uses TRBV7-8 and TRBJ1-2; D perhaps matches TRBD1 (6 bases). V dropped 0 bases and J dropped 4 bases, with 12 bases sitting between them. The CDR3 length is 15 residues. The germline V gene encodes CDR1 SGHVS and CDR2 FQNEAQ. The CDR3 reads CASSLARGRGYGYTF. The CDR3 nucleotides read TGTGCCAGCAGCTTAGCACGCGGCAGGGGCTATGGCTACACCTTC. The whole variable domain, filled in from reference TRBV7-8 and TRBJ1-2, reads GAGVSQSPRYKVAKRGQDVALRCDPISGHVSLFWYQQALGQGPEFLTYFQNEAQLDKSGLPSDRFFAERPEGSVSTLKIQRTQQEDSAVYLCASSLARGRGYGYTFGSGTRLTVV.

This clone was observed a single time. The chain has TRBV28 and TRBJ2-1; TRBD2 might be the D (6 bases). The CDR3 contains 14 residues. Germline V gene sequence: CDR1 MDHEN, CDR2 SYDVKM. The V end lost 6 bases, the J end lost 4 bases, and 13 bases lay between the germline ends. CDR3 amino acids: CASSSPGSYNEQFF. The CDR3 nucleotides are TGTGCCAGCAGCTCCCCCGGGAGTTACAATGAGCAGTTCTTC. Drawing the rest from reference TRBV28 and TRBJ2-1, the complete variable domain is DVKVTQSSRYLVKRTGEKVFLECVQDMDHENMFWYRQDPGLGLRLIYFSYDVKMKEKGDIPEGYSVSREKKERFSLILESASTNQTSMYLCASSSPGSYNEQFFGPGTRLTVL.